This record covers a single TCR beta chain. The antigen is unknown. This entry comes from a study of shared clonotypes between healthy human individuals. On the study more broadly: Samples came from two female and a few male donors aged 18 to 49.

The CDR3 is 16 residues long. Germline V CDR1 and CDR2: SGHTA, FQGTGA. V lost 2 bases and J 1 base, leaving 13 bases between the germline ends. All of the donors resided in Nashville, Tennessee, and each was a Caucasian adult. An even split of each subset's genomic DNA across several immunoSEQ plates was performed. Only in-frame clones appear in the TCRdb table, and some are missing; sequencing was by immunoSEQ multiplex PCR. The repertoire holds about 500,000 clones, with more than 70% as singletons. General study results and limits: Sequencing depth was a factor that was expected to affect clonotype sharing among donors.

The origin of this receptor is a woman aged 40 to 50 in good health. Some clones in this sample may be carry-over from other donors' samples. Sequencing used PBMCs. The V call is TRBV7-3, the J call TRBJ2-3; possibly TRBD2 for D (5 bases). The CDR3 DNA reads as TGTGCCAGCAGCTTACAGCGGAGCCCTGGCACAGATACGCAGTATTTT. This encodes CASSLQRSPGTDTQYF.